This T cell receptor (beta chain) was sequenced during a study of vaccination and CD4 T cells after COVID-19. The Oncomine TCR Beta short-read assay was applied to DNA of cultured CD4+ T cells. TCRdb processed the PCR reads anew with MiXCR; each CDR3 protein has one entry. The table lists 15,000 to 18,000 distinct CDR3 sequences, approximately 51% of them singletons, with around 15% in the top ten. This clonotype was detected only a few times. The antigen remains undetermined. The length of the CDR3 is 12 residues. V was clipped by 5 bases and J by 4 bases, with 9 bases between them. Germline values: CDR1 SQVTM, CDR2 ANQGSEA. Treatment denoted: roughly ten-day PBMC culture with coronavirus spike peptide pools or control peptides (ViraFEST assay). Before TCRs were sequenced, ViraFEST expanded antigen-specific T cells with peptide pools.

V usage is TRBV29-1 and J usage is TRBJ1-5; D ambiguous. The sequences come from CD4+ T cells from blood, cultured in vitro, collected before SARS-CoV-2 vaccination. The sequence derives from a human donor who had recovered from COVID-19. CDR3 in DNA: TGCAGCGTTATTACGTCTAATCAGCCCCAGCATTTT. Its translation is CSVITSNQPQHF.